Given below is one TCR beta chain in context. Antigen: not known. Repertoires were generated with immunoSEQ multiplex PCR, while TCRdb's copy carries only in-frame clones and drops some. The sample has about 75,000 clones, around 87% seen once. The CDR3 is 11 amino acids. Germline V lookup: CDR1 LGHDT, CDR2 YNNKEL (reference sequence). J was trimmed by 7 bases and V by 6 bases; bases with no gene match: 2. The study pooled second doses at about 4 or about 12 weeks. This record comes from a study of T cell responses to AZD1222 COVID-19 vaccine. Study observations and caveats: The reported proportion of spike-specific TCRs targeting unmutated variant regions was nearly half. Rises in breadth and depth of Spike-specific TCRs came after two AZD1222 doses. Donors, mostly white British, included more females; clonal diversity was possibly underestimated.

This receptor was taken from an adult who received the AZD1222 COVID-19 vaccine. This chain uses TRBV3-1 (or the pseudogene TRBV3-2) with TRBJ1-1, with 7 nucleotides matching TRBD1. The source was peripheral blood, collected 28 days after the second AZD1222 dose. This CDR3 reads CASRRDSEAFF. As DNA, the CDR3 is TGTGCCAGCAGGAGGGACAGTGAAGCTTTCTTT.